Described below is a single T cell receptor (beta chain) sequence and its context. Antigen: not known. The healthy adult donors were HIV-negative and reported no recent acute infections or vaccinations. Every contributor of samples was a Caucasian grown-up residing in Nashville, Tennessee. Naive CD4+ cells were CD45RA-selected; the remaining cells were memory. The data stem from a study of shared clonotypes between healthy human individuals. The assay was immunoSEQ multiplex PCR, and TCRdb's table has in-frame clones only and misses some. The table shows about 1 million clones, with roughly 75% occurring only once. Findings and limits, study-wide: A small donor pool kept down the genetic and exposure-history diversity that was represented.

The specimen sequenced was memory CD4+ T cells sorted from blood. Subset given: CD45RA-negative fraction. This sequence originates from a man between 18 and 29 years old in good health.

DNA for the CDR3: TGTGCCTGGACCGTGGGGCTCCTAAGCTCCTACGAGCAGTACTTC. It is translated as CAWTVGLLSSYEQYF. This sequence joins TRBV30 and TRBJ2-7, with D tentatively TRBD1 (5 bases). Trimming left V 4 bases short and J 0 bases short, with 16 bases between. This CDR3 is 15 amino acids long. The germline V gene encodes CDR1 GTSNPN and CDR2 SVGIG (reference sequence).